This T cell receptor beta chain was recovered during a study of T cells after yellow fever vaccination. The CDR3 totals 15 residues. Trimming cost V 0 bases and J 1 base, with 9 bases left between them. The V gene's germline CDR1 is MNHEY and CDR2 SVGEGT. Each CDR3 protein is one row after TCRdb ran MiXCR on the 5' RACE reads. The sample lists around 60,000 distinct CDR3 sequences, approximately 5.5% occurring once. Study-level points and caveats: Repertoires obtained by FACS sorting could include abundant clonotypes that entered as contaminants from the bulk population. Clones that expanded after primary vaccination mostly reappeared after the booster (less than 98% CD4, 88% CD8).

This clonotype turned up a few times. The chain is built from TRBV6-2 or TRBV6-3 and TRBJ2-5, with a tentative D call TRBD2 (7 bases). The clonotype was recovered from a man aged 18 to 30 who received the YFV17D yellow fever vaccine. The starting material was PBMCs, either bulk or a sorted T-cell subset (CD4+, CD8+, memory, or dextramer-sorted; not recorded which), obtained on the day of the yellow fever booster vaccination. The CDR3 DNA reads as TGTGCCAGCAGTTACTCGCGGGGGCTCCAAGAGACCCAGTACTTC. It translates to CASSYSRGLQETQYF.